Presented here are 16 T cell receptor beta chains from one specimen sequenced in a study of CD8+CD57+ T cells in acquired aplastic anemia. Sequencing was done on patients that had shown CD8+CD57+ cell expansion by flow cytometry. The TCR beta profiling, which covered VDJ combination and CDR3 sequence, was carried out using genomic DNA as the template. Using its own MiXCR run on the reads, TCRdb lists one record per CDR3 protein. The sample lists 200,000 to 250,000 distinct CDR3 sequences, 65% occurring once. Material: sorted CD4+, CD8+, or CD8+CD57+ T cells (not recorded which) from PBMCs. These receptors all come from a human donor with aplastic anemia.

The chain employs TRBV6-2 or TRBV6-3 and TRBJ2-7, with 7 bases fitting TRBD1. This CDR3 comprises 12 residues. Per germline, CDR1 MNHEY and CDR2 SVGEGT. The trim removed 6 bases at V and 2 bases at J, leaving 1 base unmatched. Here the CDR3 reads CASRTGPYEQYF. The CDR3 nucleotides are TGTGCCAGCAGGACAGGGCCCTACGAGCAGTACTTC.

The J gene is TRBJ1-2, the V gene TRBV7-3, with a tentative D call TRBD1 (6 bases). Between the trimmed V and J ends, which lost 0 bases and 5 bases, there was a span of 19 bases. CDR1 SGHTA and CDR2 FQGTGA come from the germline V gene. This CDR3 has 17 amino acids. The CDR3 DNA reads TGTGCCAGCAGCTTAACTGGGGGGGGGCGACTTAATTATGGCTACACCTTC. Translated, it gives CASSLTGGGRLNYGYTF.

As DNA, the CDR3 is TGTGCCAGCAGTGGGAATCAGGGTTCGGCTGTAGACACTGAAGCTTTCTTT. It translates to CASSGNQGSAVDTEAFF. This rearrangement joins TRBV2 to TRBJ1-1; possibly TRBD1 for D (5 bases). The length of the CDR3 is 17 residues. In germline, CDR1 is SNHLY, CDR2 FYNNEI. V was trimmed by 4 bases and J by 3 bases, leaving 21 bases between them.

The J gene is TRBJ2-7, the V gene TRBV7-3; 10 nucleotides align to TRBD2. The CDR3 length is 16 residues. Germline V CDR1 and CDR2: SGHTA, FQGTGA. With V trimmed by 2 bases and J by 4 bases, 8 bases remained unmatched. CDR3 bases: TGTGCCAGCAGCTTAGTAGCGGGGGGAAGTAGGTACGAGCAGTACTTC. This sequence encodes CASSLVAGGSRYEQYF.

This clonotype was seen a few times. The chain has TRBV2 and TRBJ1-1, with D maybe TRBD1 (5 bases). CDR1 SNHLY and CDR2 FYNNEI come from the germline V gene. Between the trimmed V and J ends, which lost 1 base and 1 base, there was a span of 10 bases. This CDR3 comprises 15 residues. CDR3 residues: CASSEELGPNTEAFF. CDR3 nucleotides: TGTGCCAGCAGTGAAGAGCTGGGGCCGAACACTGAAGCTTTCTTT.

The CDR3 nucleotides are TGTGCCAGCAGTGAGTTTCCGGGACAGATAATGGATGAGCAGTTCTTC. This encodes CASSEFPGQIMDEQFF. This chain uses TRBV25-1 with TRBJ2-1; TRBD1 agrees at 7 bases. V shed 3 bases and J 8 bases; nucleotides not matched to a gene: 13. This CDR3 comprises 16 residues. CDR1 and CDR2 from the germline V gene are MGHDK and SYGVNS.

This clonotype was seen a handful of times. The chain joins TRBV7-9 to TRBJ2-1; no clear D. Germline CDR1 SEHNR, CDR2 FQNEAQ (reference sequence). The CDR3 contains 14 residues. Trimming cost V 1 base and J 9 bases, with 13 bases left between them. CDR3 DNA: TGTGCCAGCAGCTTAGGCCAAAGTAGAGGTGAGCAGTTCTTC. Protein sequence: CASSLGQSRGEQFF.

This clonotype was seen a few times. This chain connects TRBV27 to TRBJ2-2; 13 bases are shared with TRBD2. CDR1 and CDR2 from the germline V gene are MNHEY and SMNVEV (reference sequence). The J segment lost 6 bases and the V segment lost 6 bases, leaving 4 bases of the junction unmatched. The CDR3 totals 15 residues. The CDR3 sequence: CASRLAGGRSGELFF. DNA for the CDR3: TGTGCCAGCAGACTAGCGGGGGGGCGGTCCGGGGAGCTGTTTTTT.

The chain carries TRBV20-1 and TRBJ2-1; D remains unclear. Germline lookup yields CDR1 DFQATT and CDR2 SNEGSKA (reference sequence). The CDR3 is 11 residues long. V lost 7 bases and J 4 bases, leaving 8 bases between the germline ends. The CDR3 sequence is CSVEPYNEQFF. Here the CDR3 DNA reads TGCAGTGTAGAACCTTACAATGAGCAGTTCTTC.

J is TRBJ1-2 and V is TRBV12-3 or TRBV12-4; D is possibly TRBD1 (5 bases). The CDR3 spans 14 residues. The ends were cut back, 1 base at V and 4 bases at J, with 10 bases in the middle. The CDR3 bases are TGTGCCAGCAGTTTAGGCCCAGGGTTCTATGGCTACACCTTC. Encoded protein: CASSLGPGFYGYTF.

This clonotype was picked up many times. The gene calls are TRBV12-3 or TRBV12-4 and TRBJ2-3; D unresolved. V shed 7 bases and J shed 6 bases, with 8 bases lying between them. This CDR3 has 11 residues. In DNA form, the CDR3 reads TGTGCCAGCACCCTGGGGGATACGCAGTATTTT. Its translation: CASTLGDTQYF.

This clonotype was seen a few times. The J gene is TRBJ1-4, the V gene TRBV5-6; D unclear. This CDR3 spans 14 amino acids. In germline, CDR1 is SGHDT, CDR2 YYEEEE. The V gene lost 0 bases and the J gene lost 8 bases, with 11 bases spanning the gap. Here the CDR3 reads CASSLAPSEEKLFF. CDR3 nucleotide sequence: TGTGCCAGCAGCTTGGCCCCCTCAGAGGAAAAACTGTTTTTT. Complete variable domain (other parts from reference TRBV5-6 and TRBJ1-4): DAGVTQSPTHLIKTRGQQVTLRCSPKSGHDTVSWYQQALGQGPQFIFQYYEEEERQRGNFPDRFSGHQFPNYSSELNVNALLLGDSALYLCASSLAPSEEKLFFGSGTQLSVL.

The V and J genes are TRBV7-6 and TRBJ2-7; D is uncertain. Trimming took off 6 bases at V and 6 bases at J, with 9 bases between the two ends. The CDR3 runs to 11 residues. Germline assignment: CDR1 SGHVS and CDR2 FNYEAQ. CDR3 in amino acids: CASSSFSEQYF. DNA of the CDR3: TGTGCCAGCAGTTCCTTTTCCGAGCAGTACTTC.

This clonotype came up a few times. The chain employs TRBV19 and TRBJ2-2, with D tentatively TRBD2 (5 bases). Germline V gene data show CDR1 as LNHDA and CDR2 as SQIVND (reference sequence). CDR3 length: 12 residues. V lost 3 bases and J 8 bases, leaving 7 bases between the germline ends. CDR3 DNA sequence: TGTGCCAGTAGTATCACTAGTGGGGAGCTGTTTTTT. This translates into CASSITSGELFF.

This clonotype was seen many times. The CDR3 loop is CASSLMGGASTDTQYF. Here the CDR3 DNA reads TGTGCCAGCAGTTTAATGGGGGGGGCTAGCACAGATACGCAGTATTTT. The V and J genes are TRBV12-3 or TRBV12-4 and TRBJ2-3; possibly TRBD2 for D (7 bases). V dropped 2 bases and J dropped 0 bases, with 12 bases sitting between them. This CDR3 has 16 residues.

The chain couples TRBV7-9 to TRBJ1-5, with unresolved D. CDR1 is SEHNR, CDR2 FQNEAQ, per germline (reference sequence). V dropped 4 bases and J dropped 1 base, with 8 bases sitting between them. The CDR3 sequence is 14 residues long. The CDR3 bases are TGTGCCAGCAGCTCACAAGGGAGCAATCAGCCCCAGCATTTT. Protein: CASSSQGSNQPQHF.